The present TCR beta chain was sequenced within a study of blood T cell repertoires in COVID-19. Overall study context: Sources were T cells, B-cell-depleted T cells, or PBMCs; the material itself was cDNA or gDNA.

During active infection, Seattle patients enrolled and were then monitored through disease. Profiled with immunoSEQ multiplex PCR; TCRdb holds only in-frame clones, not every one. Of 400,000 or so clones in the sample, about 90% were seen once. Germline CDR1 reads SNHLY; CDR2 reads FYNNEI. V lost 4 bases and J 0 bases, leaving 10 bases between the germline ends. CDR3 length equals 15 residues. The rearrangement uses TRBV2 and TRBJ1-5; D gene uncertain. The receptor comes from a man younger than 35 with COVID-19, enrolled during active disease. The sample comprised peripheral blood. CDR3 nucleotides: TGTGCCAGCAGTGCCCACAGAAATAGCAATCAGCCCCAGCATTTT. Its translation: CASSAHRNSNQPQHF.